The entry that follows covers one T cell receptor beta chain sequence. This entry belongs to a study of graft-versus-host responses after intestinal transplantation. Data came from immunoSEQ multiplex PCR; TCRdb stores just in-frame clones and leaves some out. The data contain 21,000 or so clones, 50% to 70% of them singletons. Germline lookup yields CDR1 MNHEY and CDR2 SVGAGI. CDR3 length: 12 residues. V was clipped by 6 bases and J by 2 bases, with 7 bases between them. The clonotype comes from a human patient who received an intestinal transplant. The input for sequencing was alloreactive CD4+ T cells from a mixed lymphocyte reaction culture, taken before intestinal transplant. Subset meaning: CFSE-low proliferating T cells sorted from roughly six-day pre-transplant mixed lymphocyte reaction (GvH or HvG direction). The J gene is TRBJ1-2, the V gene TRBV6-5; weak D call: TRBD1 (6 bases). Written as DNA, the CDR3 is TGTGCCAGCAGGGGACAAAACTATGGCTACACCTTC. This gives the protein CASRGQNYGYTF.